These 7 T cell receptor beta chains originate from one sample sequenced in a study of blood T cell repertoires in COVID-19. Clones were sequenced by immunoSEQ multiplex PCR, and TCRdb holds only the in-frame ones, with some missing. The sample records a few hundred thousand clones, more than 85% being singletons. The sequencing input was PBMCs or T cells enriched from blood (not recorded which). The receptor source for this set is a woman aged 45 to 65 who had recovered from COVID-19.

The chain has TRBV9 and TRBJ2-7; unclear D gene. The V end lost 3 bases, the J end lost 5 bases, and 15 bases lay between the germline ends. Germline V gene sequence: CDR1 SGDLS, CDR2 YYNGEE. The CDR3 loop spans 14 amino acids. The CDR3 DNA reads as TGTGCCAGCAGCGGTCATGATCAGGCCAACGAGCAGTACTTC. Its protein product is CASSGHDQANEQYF.

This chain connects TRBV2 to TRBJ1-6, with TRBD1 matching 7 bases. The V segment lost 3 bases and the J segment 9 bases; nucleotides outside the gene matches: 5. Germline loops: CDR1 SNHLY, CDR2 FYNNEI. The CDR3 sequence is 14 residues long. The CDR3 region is CASSDEQGSSPLHF. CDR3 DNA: TGTGCCAGCAGTGACGAACAGGGGAGTTCACCCCTCCACTTT.

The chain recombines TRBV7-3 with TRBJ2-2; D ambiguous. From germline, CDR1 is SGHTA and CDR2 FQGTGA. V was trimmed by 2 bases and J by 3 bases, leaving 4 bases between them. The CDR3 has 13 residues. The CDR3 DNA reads TGTGCCAGCAGCTTAGAGTACACCGGGGAGCTGTTTTTT. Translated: CASSLEYTGELFF.

CDR3 in DNA: TGTGCCAGCAGACCCGCGGACAGGGGAAATCAGCCCCAGCATTTT. Amino acids: CASRPADRGNQPQHF. The chain uses TRBV6-5 and TRBJ1-5, with TRBD1 matching 9 bases. Per germline, CDR1 MNHEY and CDR2 SVGAGI. The V gene end was trimmed by 6 bases and the J gene end by 4 bases; junction bases not matched to a gene: 7. The CDR3 sequence is 15 residues long.

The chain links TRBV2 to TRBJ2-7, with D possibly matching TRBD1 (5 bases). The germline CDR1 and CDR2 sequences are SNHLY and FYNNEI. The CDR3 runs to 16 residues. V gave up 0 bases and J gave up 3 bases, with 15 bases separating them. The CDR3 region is CASSEASGRARYEQYF. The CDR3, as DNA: TGTGCCAGCAGTGAAGCGTCGGGCAGGGCCCGCTACGAGCAGTACTTC.

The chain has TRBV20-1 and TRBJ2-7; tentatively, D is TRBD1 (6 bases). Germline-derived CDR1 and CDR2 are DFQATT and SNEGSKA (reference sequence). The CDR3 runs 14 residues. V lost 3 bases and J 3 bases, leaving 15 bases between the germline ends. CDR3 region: CSASSNRVDYEQYF. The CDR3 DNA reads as TGCAGTGCTAGTTCGAACAGGGTAGACTACGAGCAGTACTTC.

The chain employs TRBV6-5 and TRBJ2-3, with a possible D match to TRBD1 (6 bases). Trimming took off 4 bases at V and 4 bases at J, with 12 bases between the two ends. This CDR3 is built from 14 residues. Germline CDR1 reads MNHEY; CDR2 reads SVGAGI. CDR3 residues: CASSWDKFSDTQYF. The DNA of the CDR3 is TGTGCCAGCAGTTGGGACAAATTTTCAGATACGCAGTATTTT.